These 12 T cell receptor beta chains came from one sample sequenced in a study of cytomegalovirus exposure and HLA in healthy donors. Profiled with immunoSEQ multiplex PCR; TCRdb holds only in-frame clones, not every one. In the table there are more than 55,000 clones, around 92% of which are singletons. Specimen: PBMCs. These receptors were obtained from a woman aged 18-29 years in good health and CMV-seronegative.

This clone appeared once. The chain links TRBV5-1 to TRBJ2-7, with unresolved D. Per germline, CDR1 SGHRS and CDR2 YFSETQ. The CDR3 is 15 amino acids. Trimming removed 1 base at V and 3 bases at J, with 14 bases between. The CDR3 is CASSLLSEINYEQYF. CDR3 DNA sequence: TGCGCCAGCAGCTTGTTATCAGAAATTAACTACGAGCAGTACTTC.

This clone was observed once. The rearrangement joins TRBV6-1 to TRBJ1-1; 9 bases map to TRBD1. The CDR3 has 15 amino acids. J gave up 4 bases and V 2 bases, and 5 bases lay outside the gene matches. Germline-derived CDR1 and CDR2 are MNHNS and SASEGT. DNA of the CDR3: TGTGCCAGCAGTGAAATAGACAGGGGGGGCACTGAAGCTTTCTTT. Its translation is CASSEIDRGGTEAFF.

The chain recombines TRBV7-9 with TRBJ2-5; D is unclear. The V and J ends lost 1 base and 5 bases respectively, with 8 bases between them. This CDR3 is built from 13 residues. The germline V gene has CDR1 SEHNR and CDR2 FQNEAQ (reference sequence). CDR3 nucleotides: TGTGCCAGCAGCTTAGAAATCAGGGAGACCCAGTACTTC. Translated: CASSLEIRETQYF.

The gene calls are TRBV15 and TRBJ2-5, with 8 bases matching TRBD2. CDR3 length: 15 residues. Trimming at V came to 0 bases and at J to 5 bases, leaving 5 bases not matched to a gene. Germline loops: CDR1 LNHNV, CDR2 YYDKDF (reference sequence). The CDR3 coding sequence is TGTGCCACCAGCAGAGATGTAGCGGGGACGGAGACCCAGTACTTC. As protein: CATSRDVAGTETQYF.

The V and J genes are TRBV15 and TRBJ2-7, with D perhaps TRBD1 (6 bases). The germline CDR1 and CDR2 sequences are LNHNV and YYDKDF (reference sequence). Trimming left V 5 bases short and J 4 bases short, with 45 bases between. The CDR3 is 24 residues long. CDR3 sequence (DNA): TGTGCCACCAGCTATTGGCCGAGACAGGATATAAGGAAAAGGAGCGACCTGTTCTCGTACGAGCAGTACTTC. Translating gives CATSYWPRQDIRKRSDLFSYEQYF.

The CDR3 region is CASSDTGGTLRAFF. In DNA, the CDR3 is TGTGCCAGCAGTGACACAGGGGGCACTCTAAGGGCTTTCTTT. The V call is TRBV6-1, the J call TRBJ1-1; 9 nucleotides match TRBD1. The V gene's germline CDR1 is MNHNS and CDR2 SASEGT. V shed 3 bases and J 11 bases; nucleotides not matched to a gene: 10. The CDR3 loop spans 14 amino acids.

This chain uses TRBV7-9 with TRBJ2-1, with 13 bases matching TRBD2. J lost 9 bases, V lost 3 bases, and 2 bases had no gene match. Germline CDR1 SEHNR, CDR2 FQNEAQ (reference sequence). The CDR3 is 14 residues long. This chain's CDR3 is CASSFGLAGVEQFF. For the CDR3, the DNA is TGTGCCAGCAGCTTTGGACTAGCGGGAGTTGAGCAGTTCTTC.

CDR3 amino acids: CASSSPLAGGTEQFF. In DNA form, the CDR3 reads TGTGCCAGCAGCTCACCATTAGCGGGAGGGACTGAGCAGTTCTTC. The V and J genes are TRBV5-6 and TRBJ2-1, with TRBD2 matching over 11 bases. The CDR3 runs 15 residues. Trimming cost V 3 bases and J 9 bases; bases outside gene matches: 8. CDR1 SGHDT and CDR2 YYEEEE come from the germline V gene.

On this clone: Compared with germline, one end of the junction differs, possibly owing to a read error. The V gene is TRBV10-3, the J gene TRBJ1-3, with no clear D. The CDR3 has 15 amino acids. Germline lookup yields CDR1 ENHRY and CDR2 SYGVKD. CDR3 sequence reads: CATSRDRSSGNTIYF. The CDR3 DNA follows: TGTGCCACCAGTCGGGATCGCAGCTCTGGAAACACCATATATTTT.

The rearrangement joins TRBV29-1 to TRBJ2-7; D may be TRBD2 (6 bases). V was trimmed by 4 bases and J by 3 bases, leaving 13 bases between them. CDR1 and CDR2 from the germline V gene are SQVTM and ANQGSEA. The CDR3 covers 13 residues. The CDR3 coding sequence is TGCAGCGTTGCAGCGGGCAGAGACTACGAGCAGTACTTC. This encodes CSVAAGRDYEQYF.

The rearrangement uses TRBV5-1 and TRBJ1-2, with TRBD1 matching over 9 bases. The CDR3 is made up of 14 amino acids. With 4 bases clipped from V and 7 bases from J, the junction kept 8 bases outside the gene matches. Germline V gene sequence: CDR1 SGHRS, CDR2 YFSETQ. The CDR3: CASSGTGGAVGYTF. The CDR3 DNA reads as TGCGCCAGCAGCGGAACAGGGGGCGCGGTTGGCTACACCTTC.

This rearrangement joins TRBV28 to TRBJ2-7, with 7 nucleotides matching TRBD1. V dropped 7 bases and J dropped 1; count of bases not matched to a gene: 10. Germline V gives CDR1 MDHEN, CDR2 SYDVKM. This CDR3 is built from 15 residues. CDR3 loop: CASIATGDTSYEQYF. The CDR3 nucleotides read TGTGCCAGCATTGCCACAGGGGATACTTCCTACGAGCAGTACTTC. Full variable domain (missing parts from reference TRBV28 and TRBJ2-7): DVKVTQSSRYLVKRTGEKVFLECVQDMDHENMFWYRQDPGLGLRLIYFSYDVKMKEKGDIPEGYSVSREKKERFSLILESASTNQTSMYLCASIATGDTSYEQYFGPGTRLTVT.